These 32 T cell receptor beta chains share one sample of origin, sequenced in a study of post-analysis software for immune sequencing data. Study-wide points: Relative to controls, patients had about 5 TRBV segments at higher frequency, with TRBV5-6, TRBV5-1 and TRBV20-1 among these.

For these receptors, no antigen is known. Unique molecular identifiers featured in each of the TCR beta cDNA libraries. MiXCR, applied by TCRdb to the PCR reads, yields one record per CDR3 protein. The sample includes hundreds of thousands of distinct CDR3 sequences, 55% to 70% of them seen just once. The material sequenced was blood. Receptors were obtained from a girl aged 2 to 10 with multiple sclerosis.

This chain uses TRBV7-9 with TRBJ2-7, with D perhaps given as TRBD1 or TRBD2 (5 bases each). This CDR3 region has 19 residues. The ends were cut back, 4 bases at V and 2 bases at J, with 27 bases in the middle. From germline, CDR1 is SEHNR and CDR2 FQNEAQ (reference sequence). CDR3 in amino acids: CASSWDGPPGQVAPYEQYF. The CDR3 nucleotides are TGTGCCAGCAGCTGGGACGGCCCCCCGGGGCAGGTCGCGCCCTACGAGCAGTACTTC.

This clonotype was counted once. J is TRBJ2-5 and V is TRBV7-9, with a possible D match to TRBD1 (6 bases). Germline CDR1 SEHNR, CDR2 FQNEAQ (reference sequence). Trimming took off 5 bases at V and 2 bases at J, with 12 bases between the two ends. The CDR3 length is 14 residues. CDR3 sequence: CASSRDRIQETQYF. In nucleotides, the CDR3 is TGTGCCAGCAGCCGTGACAGGATACAAGAGACCCAGTACTTC.

The V and J genes are TRBV6-2 or TRBV6-3 and TRBJ2-5, with D possibly TRBD1 on 6 matching bases. The CDR3 extends over 16 amino acids. Germline V gives CDR1 MNHEY, CDR2 SVGEGT. V lost 6 bases and J lost 1, with 18 bases in between. The DNA for the CDR3 is TGTGCCAGCAGCCGAAACCGGGACATTCTCCAAGAGACCCAGTACTTC. It yields the protein CASSRNRDILQETQYF.

This clonotype was seen a few times. The rearrangement links TRBV6-4 to TRBJ2-1; D is undetermined. The length of the CDR3 is 16 residues. CDR1 is MRHNA, CDR2 SNTAGT, per germline. Trimming stripped 5 bases from V and 4 bases from J, with 18 bases between. The CDR3 sequence: CASSPRGPLGYNEQFF. CDR3 bases: TGTGCCAGCAGTCCCCGAGGTCCCCTCGGGTACAATGAGCAGTTCTTC.

The chain has TRBV3-1 and TRBJ2-5; 7 bases line up with TRBD2. V was pared by 1 base and J by 5 bases, with 7 bases of the junction left unmatched. CDR3 size: 15 residues. Germline values: CDR1 LGHDT, CDR2 YNNKEL (reference sequence). The CDR3 loop is CASSQGTASGETQYF. For the CDR3, the DNA is TGTGCCAGCAGCCAAGGGACGGCTAGCGGTGAGACCCAGTACTTC.

A remark on this clonotype: The germline gene is not matched at one end of the junction; a read error may be the cause. This sequence joins TRBV5-1 and TRBJ2-1, with TRBD2 matching 10 bases. This CDR3 contains 15 residues. In germline, CDR1 is SGHRS, CDR2 YFSETQ. CDR3 amino acids: CASSSGTSAVNEQFF. The DNA of the CDR3 is TGCGCTAGCAGCTCCGGGACTAGCGCGGTCAATGAGCAGTTCTTC.

In this sample, this clonotype turned up a few times. This chain links TRBV10-2 with TRBJ2-5; 8 bases align to TRBD1. After removal of 7 bases from V and 2 bases from J, the junction contained 9 bases not matched to a gene. CDR3 length: 15 amino acids. Germline lookup yields CDR1 WSHSY and CDR2 SAAADI. This CDR3 is CASMGERTGQETQYF. CDR3 in DNA: TGCGCCAGCATGGGGGAAAGGACAGGGCAAGAGACCCAGTACTTC.

This clonotype was seen more than once but under ten times. This rearrangement joins TRBV20-1 to TRBJ1-2; 9 positions agree with TRBD1. Germline-derived CDR1 and CDR2 are DFQATT and SNEGSKA (reference sequence). The trim removed 5 bases at V and 5 bases at J, leaving 6 bases unmatched. The CDR3 loop spans 13 amino acids. Here the CDR3 DNA reads TGCAGTGCTCCACGGGACAGGGAATATGGCTACACCTTC. This translates into CSAPRDREYGYTF.

The chain links TRBV12-3 or TRBV12-4 to TRBJ2-3; D remains unclear. The CDR3 has 13 amino acids. V lost 3 bases, J lost 6 bases, and 10 bases lay in between. CDR3 in DNA: TGTGCCAGCAGTTTGCCCTTCGGCGATACGCAGTATTTT. Translation gives CASSLPFGDTQYF.

This clonotype was seen only a few times. The V call is TRBV3-1, the J call TRBJ2-3, with D perhaps TRBD2 (6 bases). The V and J ends lost 4 bases and 6 bases respectively, with 17 bases between them. The CDR3 consists of 15 residues. The germline CDR1 and CDR2 sequences are LGHDT and YNNKEL (reference sequence). CDR3 DNA sequence: TGTGCCAGCAGCCCCTCAAGCGGGTCCCCGGATACGCAGTATTTT. Encoded protein: CASSPSSGSPDTQYF.

This clonotype was seen more than once but under ten times. The gene calls are TRBV7-2 and TRBJ2-3; 10 nucleotides line up with TRBD2. The germline V gene encodes CDR1 SGHTA and CDR2 FQGNSA. The CDR3 runs 17 residues. With V trimmed by 5 bases and J by 0 bases, 8 bases remained unmatched. In DNA form, the CDR3 reads TGTGCCAGCAGCCCAGATAGCGGGGGGTTCAGCACAGATACGCAGTATTTT. Translated: CASSPDSGGFSTDTQYF.

The chain couples TRBV4-2 to TRBJ2-5, with a weak D call TRBD2 (6 bases). V lost 3 bases to trimming and J lost 10 bases, with 18 bases between them. This CDR3 spans 14 amino acids. Per the germline V gene, CDR1 is LGHNA and CDR2 is YNFKEQ. Here the CDR3 reads CASSQDGAGGDQYF. The CDR3 nucleotides read TGTGCCAGCAGCCAGGATGGGGCAGGAGGGGACCAGTACTTC.

Regarding this clonotype: Just one base apart from a much larger clone, this may be a read error. The chain joins TRBV6-4 to TRBJ2-3, with unresolved D. The CDR3 runs 15 residues. Germline V gene lookup returns CDR1 MRHNA and CDR2 SNTAGT. Trimming pared 3 bases from V and 4 bases from J, leaving 14 bases between. In nucleotides, the CDR3 is TGTGCCAGCAGTGATTCTCTAGATTCCCCAGATACGCAGTATTTT. This codes for CASSDSLDSPDTQYF.

This chain connects TRBV10-3 to TRBJ2-7; TRBD2 agrees at 11 bases. Trimming cost V 5 bases and J 0 bases; bases outside gene matches: 9. Germline V gene sequence: CDR1 ENHRY, CDR2 SYGVKD. CDR3 size: 17 residues. CDR3 coding DNA: TGTGCCATCAGTCCGGGACTAGCGGAGGGTTTCTCCTACGAGCAGTACTTC. Protein sequence: CAISPGLAEGFSYEQYF.

This clonotype appeared a few times. CDR3 sequence reads: CASSQGTISDTQYF. The CDR3, as DNA: TGTGCCAGCAGTCAGGGGACTATATCAGATACGCAGTATTTT. The rearrangement joins TRBV6-5 to TRBJ2-3, with D possibly matching TRBD2 (7 bases). V was shortened by 5 bases and J by 4 bases, with 13 bases between the two germline ends. Germline V gene lookup returns CDR1 MNHEY and CDR2 SVGAGI. The CDR3 sequence is 14 residues long.

The sample holds one count of this clonotype. The chain carries TRBV7-2 and TRBJ2-3, with TRBD2 matching 7 bases. Germline V lookup: CDR1 SGHTA, CDR2 FQGNSA. The CDR3 is 19 amino acids. With 2 bases clipped from V and 0 bases from J, the junction kept 14 bases outside the gene matches. This chain's CDR3 is CASSLSRAGGGPSTDTQYF. The CDR3 DNA sequence: TGTGCCAGCAGCTTAAGTCGGGCTGGCGGGGGACCAAGCACAGATACGCAGTATTTT. Full variable domain (outside the CDR3, taken from reference TRBV7-2 and TRBJ2-3): GAGVSQSPSNKVTEKGKDVELRCDPISGHTALYWYRQSLGQGLEFLIYFQGNSAPDKSGLPSDRFSAERTGGSVSTLTIQRTQQEDSAVYLCASSLSRAGGGPSTDTQYFGPGTRLTVL.

The rearrangement joins TRBV4-1 to TRBJ2-1; D is undetermined. The CDR3 is 15 amino acids. Trimming left V 1 base short and J 9 bases short, with 16 bases between. The germline V gene encodes CDR1 MGHRA and CDR2 YSYEKL. The CDR3 protein is CASSQVSDLSGEQFF. The CDR3 DNA sequence: TGCGCCAGCAGCCAAGTCTCAGATCTATCTGGTGAGCAGTTCTTC.

The rearrangement uses TRBV7-9 and TRBJ2-7; 12 bases are shared with TRBD2. Germline V CDR1 and CDR2: SEHNR, FQNEAQ (reference sequence). J lost 3 bases, V lost 5 bases, and 5 bases had no gene match. CDR3 length: 15 amino acids. The CDR3 is CASSPGLAGHYEQYF. The CDR3 DNA sequence: TGTGCCAGCAGCCCGGGACTAGCGGGCCACTACGAGCAGTACTTC.

This chain uses TRBV20-1 with TRBJ2-7; 10 bases line up with TRBD2. The J call is uncertain, as TRBJ2-4 better fits the DNA end. CDR1 DFQATT and CDR2 SNEGSKA come from the germline V gene (reference sequence). This CDR3 comprises 17 residues. CDR3 loop: CSARGASGRRAKNIQYF. The CDR3 coding sequence is TGCAGTGCTAGGGGTGCTAGCGGGAGAAGAGCCAAAAACATTCAGTACTTC.

The V and J genes are TRBV5-1 and TRBJ2-5; 7 bases line up with TRBD1. The J segment lost 1 base and the V segment lost 0 bases, leaving 3 bases of the junction unmatched. The germline V gene has CDR1 SGHRS and CDR2 YFSETQ. The CDR3 length is 15 residues. This chain's CDR3 is CASSLDRGPQETQYF. The CDR3 DNA is TGCGCCAGCAGCTTGGACAGGGGCCCCCAAGAGACCCAGTACTTC.

The CDR3 DNA reads as TGCGCCAGCAGCTTGGGACAGGGGGCCCCTGGCTACACCTTC. Amino acid sequence: CASSLGQGAPGYTF. The chain recombines TRBV5-1 with TRBJ1-2; TRBD1 matches at 10 bases. This CDR3 contains 14 residues. The V and J ends lost 0 bases and 7 bases, in that order; junction bases with no gene match: 3. Germline-derived CDR1 and CDR2 are SGHRS and YFSETQ.

This clonotype was observed a single time. The V call is TRBV20-1, the J call TRBJ2-5; D gene uncertain. From germline, CDR1 is DFQATT and CDR2 SNEGSKA (reference sequence). This CDR3 has 10 amino acids. Deletions cut 7 bases from V and 7 bases from J, with 10 bases between. DNA of the CDR3: TGCAGTGGATCGTATGGGACCCAGTACTTC. Protein product: CSGSYGTQYF.

This sequence joins TRBV6-5 and TRBJ2-7, with D perhaps matching TRBD2 (6 bases). The J call is doubtful: the DNA matches TRBJ2-5 better. The CDR3 consists of 15 residues. Per the germline V gene, CDR1 is MNHEY and CDR2 is SVGAGI. CDR3 in DNA: TGTGCCAGCAGTTACGCCGGGATGGGGGGAGAGACCCAGTACTTC. Translated: CASSYAGMGGETQYF.

J is TRBJ2-7 and V is TRBV20-1; D unresolved. The J call may be faulty, since TRBJ2-5 better matches the DNA end. Germline assignment: CDR1 DFQATT and CDR2 SNEGSKA (reference sequence). The CDR3 has 15 residues. The CDR3 is CSARPSKGFGETQYF. The CDR3 DNA reads as TGCAGTGCCCGCCCGTCCAAGGGTTTTGGAGAGACCCAGTACTTC.

The chain uses TRBV12-3 or TRBV12-4 and TRBJ2-5, with a tentative D call TRBD2 (6 bases). The CDR3 covers 16 residues. Trimming left V 2 bases short and J 5 bases short, with 18 bases between. The DNA of the CDR3 is TGTGCCAGCAGTTTAAGATTTAGGAGGGTCCGGGAGACCCAGTACTTC. This sequence encodes CASSLRFRRVRETQYF.

The gene calls are TRBV6-2 or TRBV6-3 and TRBJ2-1; possibly TRBD2 for D (5 bases). Germline V CDR1 and CDR2: MNHEY, SVGEGT. Trimming shortened V by 0 bases and J by 5 bases, and 20 bases separated the two germline ends. This CDR3 is 18 amino acids long. The chain's CDR3 is CASSYSTLAGKINNEQFF. The CDR3 DNA sequence: TGTGCCAGCAGTTACTCGACTTTAGCCGGGAAGATTAACAATGAGCAGTTCTTC.

J is TRBJ1-4 and V is TRBV7-9; D gene ambiguous. The length of the CDR3 is 13 residues. V was trimmed by 8 bases and J by 5 bases, leaving 12 bases between them. From germline, CDR1 is SEHNR and CDR2 FQNEAQ (reference sequence). The CDR3: CASEDALNEKLFF. CDR3 nucleotide sequence: TGTGCCAGCGAGGATGCCCTAAATGAAAAACTGTTTTTT.

The chain joins TRBV6-1 to TRBJ2-2, with TRBD1 identical over 12 bases. The junction had 15 bases not matched to a gene; V was cut back by 6 bases and J by 7 bases. The CDR3 runs to 18 residues. The germline CDR1 and CDR2 sequences are MNHNS and SASEGT. CDR3 in DNA: TGTGCCAGCAGCCCATACTTACCGGGACAGGGGGCTGGCGGGGAGCTGTTTTTT. This sequence encodes CASSPYLPGQGAGGELFF.

The chain links TRBV4-1 to TRBJ2-5; TRBD1 matches 8 bases. This CDR3 contains 16 residues. Germline trimming cut 2 bases from V and 5 bases from J; bases unmatched to any gene: 10. Germline values: CDR1 MGHRA, CDR2 YSYEKL. The CDR3 bases are TGCGCCAGCAGCCAACCTACGCAGGGGGCGCACGAGACCCAGTACTTC. Its translation is CASSQPTQGAHETQYF.

The genes are TRBV27 and TRBJ2-1, with 7 bases matching TRBD1. The CDR3 covers 13 residues. V was pared by 5 bases and J by 6 bases, with 4 bases of the junction left unmatched. Looked up from germline, CDR1 is MNHEY and CDR2 is SMNVEV (reference sequence). For the CDR3, the DNA is TGTGCCAGCAGTATGACAGGGTCCAATGAGCAGTTCTTC. It translates to CASSMTGSNEQFF.

The V gene is TRBV6-5, the J gene TRBJ1-5, with D possibly matching TRBD1 (5 bases). Germline CDR1 MNHEY, CDR2 SVGAGI. There are 16 residues in the CDR3. V lost 0 bases and J lost 5, with 14 bases in between. CDR3 in DNA: TGTGCCAGCAGTTACTCCTCTCAGGGTAGGGATCAGCCCCAGCATTTT. Amino acid sequence: CASSYSSQGRDQPQHF.

The chain combines TRBV20-1 with TRBJ2-3; tentative D call: TRBD1 (7 bases). The CDR3 extends over 15 amino acids. Per the germline V gene, CDR1 is DFQATT and CDR2 is SNEGSKA (reference sequence). V lost 3 bases and J lost 4, with 17 bases in between. CDR3 sequence: CSASETGTFADTQYF. The CDR3 region has the DNA TGCAGTGCTAGTGAGACAGGGACTTTCGCAGATACGCAGTATTTT.